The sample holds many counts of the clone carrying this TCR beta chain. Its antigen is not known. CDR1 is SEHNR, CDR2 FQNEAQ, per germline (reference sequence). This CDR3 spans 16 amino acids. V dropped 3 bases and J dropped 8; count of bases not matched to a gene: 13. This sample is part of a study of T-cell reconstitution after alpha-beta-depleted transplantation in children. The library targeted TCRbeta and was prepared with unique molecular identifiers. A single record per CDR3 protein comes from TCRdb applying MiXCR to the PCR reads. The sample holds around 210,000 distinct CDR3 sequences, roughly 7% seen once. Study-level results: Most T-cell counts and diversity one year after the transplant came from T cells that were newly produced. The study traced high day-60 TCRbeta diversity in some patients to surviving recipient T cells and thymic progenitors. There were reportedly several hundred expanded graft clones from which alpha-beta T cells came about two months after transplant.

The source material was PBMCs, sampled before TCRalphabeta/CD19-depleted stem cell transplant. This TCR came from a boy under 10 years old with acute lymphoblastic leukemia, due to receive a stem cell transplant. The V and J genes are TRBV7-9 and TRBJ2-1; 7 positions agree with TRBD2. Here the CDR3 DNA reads TGTGCCAGCAGCTTTCCCGCGGCACTAGCGATGCATGAGCAGTTCTTC. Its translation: CASSFPAALAMHEQFF.